These 25 T cell receptor beta chains were all obtained from the same sample, sequenced in a study of cytomegalovirus exposure and HLA in healthy donors. The PCR employed 60 Vbeta primers together with 13 Jbeta primers. Libraries were prepared by immunoSEQ multiplex PCR; TCRdb keeps only in-frame clonotypes and omits some of them. The sample includes some 130,000 clones, 60% to 75% of them seen just once. The sequenced sample consisted of PBMCs. These receptors all come from a human donor in good health.

The V and J genes are TRBV4-1 and TRBJ2-7; TRBD1 is a possible D gene (6 bases). Trimming pared 0 bases from V and 4 bases from J, leaving 7 bases between. CDR1 and CDR2 from the germline V gene are MGHRA and YSYEKL. This CDR3 is 13 amino acids long. CDR3 coding DNA: TGCGCCAGCAGCCAAGAAGGGGGTTACGAGCAGTACTTC. Amino acid sequence: CASSQEGGYEQYF.

The chain uses TRBV5-4 and TRBJ2-1; D is ambiguous. The CDR3 length is 13 residues. V lost 0 bases to trimming and J lost 7 bases, with 8 bases between them. Germline V lookup: CDR1 SGHNT, CDR2 YYREEE (reference sequence). The CDR3 loop is CASSLVSKNEQFF. For the CDR3, the DNA is TGTGCCAGCAGCTTGGTCTCTAAGAATGAGCAGTTCTTC.

This rearrangement joins TRBV7-9 to TRBJ2-7, with 15 positions matching TRBD2. With 4 bases clipped from V and 4 bases from J, the junction kept 11 bases outside the gene matches. The CDR3 extends over 18 amino acids. Germline assignment: CDR1 SEHNR and CDR2 FQNEAQ (reference sequence). The CDR3 DNA reads TGTGCCAGCAGCTCGAGGACTAGCGGGAGGGTGAAGGGATACGAGCAGTACTTC. This translates into CASSSRTSGRVKGYEQYF.

This chain uses TRBV10-3 with TRBJ2-2; 10 positions agree with TRBD2. V gave up 3 bases and J gave up 5 bases; unmatched junction bases: 6. Germline CDR1 and CDR2: ENHRY and SYGVKD. The CDR3 is made up of 16 amino acids. The CDR3 loop is CAISDSSGRKTGELFF. In DNA form, the CDR3 reads TGTGCCATCAGTGATTCTAGCGGGAGAAAAACCGGGGAGCTGTTTTTT.

This clone was counted only a few times. CDR3 nucleotide sequence: TGTGCCAGCAGCTTTCAGGGTGGCGAGCAGTACTTC. Amino acids: CASSFQGGEQYF. This chain links TRBV9 with TRBJ2-7; TRBD1 might be the D (5 bases). V was pared by 4 bases and J by 6 bases, with 11 bases between. There are 12 residues in the CDR3. Germline lookup yields CDR1 SGDLS and CDR2 YYNGEE. Full variable domain (rest looked up from reference TRBV9 and TRBJ2-7): DSGVTQTPKHLITATGQRVTLRCSPRSGDLSVYWYQQSLDQGLQFLIQYYNGEERAKGNILERFSAQQFPDLHSELNLSSLELGDSALYFCASSFQGGEQYFGPGTRLTVT.

V and J are TRBV7-2 and TRBJ2-1, with TRBD2 as a possible D gene (6 bases). Trimming stripped 5 bases from V and 5 bases from J, with 16 bases between. The CDR3 sequence is 15 residues long. Germline CDR1 reads SGHTA; CDR2 reads FQGNSA. The CDR3: CASSPRGTGDNEQFF. The CDR3 nucleotides are TGTGCCAGCAGCCCACGGGGGACTGGCGACAATGAGCAGTTCTTC.

The genes are TRBV4-3 and TRBJ1-4, with 7 positions matching TRBD1. V was pared by 0 bases and J by 7 bases, with 8 bases of the junction left unmatched. This CDR3 comprises 16 residues. Germline loops: CDR1 LGHNA, CDR2 YSLEER. The CDR3 nucleotides are TGCGCCAGCAGCCAAGATCCCACAGGGGAAGGTGAAAAACTGTTTTTT. Residues: CASSQDPTGEGEKLFF.

Only a few counts were recorded for this clone. J is TRBJ2-1 and V is TRBV5-1; perhaps TRBD1 as D (5 bases). Germline lookup yields CDR1 SGHRS and CDR2 YFSETQ. This CDR3 is 14 amino acids long. The germline V and J ends were trimmed by 7 bases and 3 bases, with 14 bases remaining between them. The CDR3 DNA reads TGCGCCAGCGCATCCACAGGTCTCTACAATGAGCAGTTCTTC. It specifies CASASTGLYNEQFF.

CDR3 nucleotide sequence: TGTGCCAGCAGCATAGGACTAGCGGGAGTACAGACCCAGTACTTC. Its translation: CASSIGLAGVQTQYF. V gene TRBV5-4 combines with J gene TRBJ2-5, with TRBD2 matching 13 bases. The CDR3 has 15 residues. Germline V lookup: CDR1 SGHNT, CDR2 YYREEE (reference sequence). With 4 bases clipped from V and 6 bases from J, the junction kept 6 bases outside the gene matches.

The chain links TRBV7-8 to TRBJ1-2; weak D call: TRBD1 (6 bases). The CDR3 contains 14 residues. Germline CDR1 SGHVS, CDR2 FQNEAQ. Trimming took off 1 base at V and 7 bases at J, with 13 bases between the two ends. The DNA for the CDR3 is TGTGCCAGCAGCTTAGTTCGCAGGGGTGGTGGCTACACCTTC. This sequence encodes CASSLVRRGGGYTF.

This clone was observed a few times. The chain uses TRBV25-1 and TRBJ1-6; 9 bases align to TRBD1. The length of the CDR3 is 15 residues. V lost 2 bases to trimming and J lost 14 bases; unmatched junction nucleotides: 10. Germline assignment: CDR1 MGHDK and CDR2 SYGVNS. The CDR3: CASSELGQGPQALHF. The CDR3 nucleotides read TGTGCCAGCAGTGAACTCGGACAGGGGCCCCAGGCCCTCCACTTT.

This clone was counted once. The V call is TRBV7-3, the J call TRBJ2-5; a possible D gene is TRBD2 (5 bases). The CDR3 totals 13 residues. V was shortened by 5 bases and J by 3 bases, with 10 bases between the two germline ends. The germline CDR1 and CDR2 sequences are SGHTA and FQGTGA. CDR3 DNA sequence: TGTGCCAGCAGCGCGGGCCGTAAAGAGACCCAGTACTTC. Residues: CASSAGRKETQYF.

This clone was seen a handful of times. CDR3 DNA sequence: TGTGCCAGCAGGGGCCCGGGACAGGTCTATGGCTACACCTTC. Its translation: CASRGPGQVYGYTF. The V gene is TRBV6-5, the J gene TRBJ1-2, with 8 bases fitting TRBD1. V lost 6 bases, J lost 4 bases, and 7 bases stayed unmatched. CDR1 MNHEY and CDR2 SVGAGI come from the germline V gene. There are 14 residues in the CDR3.

The chain has TRBV10-3 and TRBJ2-3, with TRBD2 matching 7 bases. The J segment lost 2 bases and the V segment lost 5 bases, leaving 4 bases of the junction unmatched. Germline V CDR1 and CDR2: ENHRY, SYGVKD. The CDR3 sequence is 14 residues long. The CDR3 sequence is CAISRLASTDTQYF. CDR3 DNA: TGTGCCATCAGTCGACTAGCCTCCACAGATACGCAGTATTTT.

V is TRBV28 and J is TRBJ1-1, with D unresolved. The CDR3 extends over 12 amino acids. CDR1 MDHEN and CDR2 SYDVKM come from the germline V gene. Trimming shortened V by 4 bases and J by 6 bases, and 9 bases separated the two germline ends. CDR3 coding DNA: TGTGCCAGCAGTTCGGCAGAGGCTGAAGCTTTCTTT. Translation: CASSSAEAEAFF.

The rearrangement links TRBV7-9 to TRBJ2-1; 10 positions agree with TRBD2. The V gene's germline CDR1 is SEHNR and CDR2 FQNEAQ (reference sequence). Unmatched junction bases numbered 14, after V lost 5 bases and J lost 7 bases. This CDR3 is 17 amino acids long. The CDR3 here is CASSRGVAGGRGNEQFF. The CDR3 DNA sequence: TGTGCCAGCAGCCGCGGGGTAGCGGGAGGTCGAGGAAATGAGCAGTTCTTC.

The sample holds a few counts of this clone. This chain links TRBV25-1 with TRBJ1-5; the D gene is possibly TRBD1 (5 bases). The CDR3 is made up of 12 amino acids. Germline V gene data show CDR1 as MGHDK and CDR2 as SYGVNS. Trimming shortened V by 6 bases and J by 4 bases, and 7 bases separated the two germline ends. This CDR3 reads CASRQGNQPQHF. In DNA form, the CDR3 reads TGTGCCAGCAGGCAGGGAAATCAGCCCCAGCATTTT.

This clone was detected only once. The rearrangement links TRBV7-9 to TRBJ2-7; 12 nucleotides match TRBD1. Germline assignment: CDR1 SEHNR and CDR2 FQNEAQ (reference sequence). Unmatched junction bases numbered 7, after V lost 5 bases and J lost 5 bases. This CDR3 is 15 amino acids long. The CDR3 DNA follows: TGTGCCAGCAGCCTGGGGACAGGGGGCTACGACGAGCAGTACTTC. Translating it yields CASSLGTGGYDEQYF.

The chain joins TRBV7-9 to TRBJ2-7; D perhaps matches TRBD1 (6 bases). Trimming cost V 3 bases and J 4 bases, with 13 bases left between them. CDR3 size: 14 residues. CDR1 is SEHNR and CDR2 is FQNEAQ in the germline V gene (reference sequence). The CDR3 sequence is CASSFEGGTYEQYF. In nucleotides, the CDR3 is TGTGCCAGCAGCTTCGAAGGGGGTACTTACGAGCAGTACTTC.

The rearrangement links TRBV27 to TRBJ2-7, with a tentative D call TRBD2 (6 bases). Trimming took 3 bases from V and 2 from J, leaving 8 bases between them. CDR3 length: 13 residues. Looked up from germline, CDR1 is MNHEY and CDR2 is SMNVEV (reference sequence). The CDR3 nucleotides read TGTGCCAGCAGTTTGACGGGAGCCTACGAGCAGTACTTC. Translation gives CASSLTGAYEQYF.

This clone was seen more than once but under ten times. The rearrangement links TRBV6-1 to TRBJ2-7; 15 bases agree with TRBD2. This CDR3 has 13 amino acids. Germline values: CDR1 MNHNS, CDR2 SASEGT. V lost 6 bases and J lost 6; bases outside the gene matches: 0. The CDR3 DNA reads as TGTGCCAGCAGGGGACTAGCGGGAGGCGAGCAGTACTTC. This sequence encodes CASRGLAGGEQYF.

The chain has TRBV9 and TRBJ2-1, with D possibly TRBD2 on 5 matching bases. Germline-derived CDR1 and CDR2 are SGDLS and YYNGEE. This CDR3 contains 13 residues. V lost 2 bases to trimming and J lost 6 bases, with 9 bases between them. The CDR3 nucleotides are TGTGCCAGCAGCGTCTTAAGCGGCAATGAGCAGTTCTTC. Translated, it gives CASSVLSGNEQFF.

The chain employs TRBV7-2 and TRBJ2-4; 10 positions match TRBD2. Germline assignment: CDR1 SGHTA and CDR2 FQGNSA. This CDR3 region has 17 residues. Trimming at V came to 7 bases and at J to 3 bases, leaving 12 bases not matched to a gene. Written as DNA, the CDR3 is TGTGCCAGCACCCTTCCCGGACTAGCGGATAACAAAAACATTCAGTACTTC. It encodes CASTLPGLADNKNIQYF.

The chain joins TRBV19 to TRBJ2-3; D may be TRBD2 (6 bases). The CDR3 sequence is 14 residues long. The V end was cut by 7 bases, the J end by 2 bases, with 13 bases between. CDR1 is LNHDA, CDR2 SQIVND, per germline (reference sequence). CDR3: CASMGREITDTQYF. CDR3 DNA: TGTGCCAGTATGGGGCGGGAAATCACAGATACGCAGTATTTT.

This clone was seen a handful of times. The chain employs TRBV4-1 and TRBJ2-5; D might be TRBD2 (5 bases). Germline-derived CDR1 and CDR2 are MGHRA and YSYEKL. This CDR3 spans 14 amino acids. V was pared by 1 base and J by 2 bases, with 8 bases between. The CDR3 loop reads CASSQGGLQETQYF. For the CDR3, the DNA is TGCGCCAGCAGCCAAGGCGGGCTACAAGAGACCCAGTACTTC.